This T cell receptor beta chain was recovered during a study of OX40 agonist ivuxolimab in advanced cancers. Overall study context: The dose-escalation cohort was around 83% male, with a mean age of around 60 years, ranging about 23 to 90.

V lost 4 bases to trimming and J lost 5 bases, with 6 bases between them. Germline V gene data show CDR1 as MDHEN and CDR2 as SYDVKM. This CDR3 has 12 amino acids. Sequencing was performed with immunoSEQ multiplex PCR; in TCRdb, only in-frame clones are kept and a portion is missing. The repertoire holds tens of thousands of clones, about 95% seen once, with over 8.5% in the top ten. This sample comprised CD4+ or CD8+ T cells sorted from blood, obtained in a trial of the OX40 agonist ivuxolimab. The receptor's source is an adult with an advanced solid tumor such as melanoma, head and neck, liver or kidney cancer. The chain carries TRBV28 and TRBJ2-1; D is possibly TRBD1 (6 bases). CDR3 coding DNA: TGTGCCAGCAGTTGGACAGACAATGAGCAGTTCTTC. The encoded protein is CASSWTDNEQFF. Full variable domain (missing parts from reference TRBV28 and TRBJ2-1): DVKVTQSSRYLVKRTGEKVFLECVQDMDHENMFWYRQDPGLGLRLIYFSYDVKMKEKGDIPEGYSVSREKKERFSLILESASTNQTSMYLCASSWTDNEQFFGPGTRLTVL.